Following are 27 T cell receptor beta chains from one sample sequenced in a study of tumor-infiltrating lymphocytes in localized non-small cell lung cancer. The table came from immunoSEQ multiplex PCR; TCRdb's copy has only in-frame clones and leaves some out. The table shows tens of thousands of clones, with 80% to 90% occurring only once. Sequencing input: lung tumor tissue. The receptors were sampled from a human donor with non-small cell lung cancer.

This clone occurred a few times. Other nucleotide sequences in the sample specify the same CDR3. The J gene is TRBJ1-5, the V gene TRBV2; no clear D gene. Germline values: CDR1 SNHLY, CDR2 FYNNEI. Trimming took 4 bases from V and 4 from J, leaving 11 bases between them. CDR3 length equals 14 residues. Written as DNA, the CDR3 is TGTGCCAGCAGTGGGGAGGGTGGGAATCAGCCCCAGCATTTT. This encodes CASSGEGGNQPQHF. The whole variable domain, remainder taken from reference TRBV2 and TRBJ1-5, is EPEVTQTPSHQVTQMGQEVILRCVPISNHLYFYWYRQILGQKVEFLVSFYNNEISEKSEIFDDQFSVERPDGSNFTLKIRSTKLEDSAMYFCASSGEGGNQPQHFGDGTRLSIL.

The chain links TRBV6-5 to TRBJ1-1; D might be TRBD1 (6 bases). In germline, CDR1 is MNHEY, CDR2 SVGAGI. V shed 5 bases and J shed 7 bases, with 14 bases lying between them. The CDR3 totals 13 residues. CDR3 in amino acids: CASSRTVFHEAFF. The CDR3 DNA reads TGTGCCAGCAGTAGGACAGTCTTCCATGAAGCTTTCTTT.

The chain couples TRBV7-8 to TRBJ1-1; D not certain. CDR3 size: 15 residues. The germline gives CDR1 SGHVS, CDR2 FQNEAQ. The germline V and J ends were trimmed by 4 bases and 0 bases, with 12 bases remaining between them. CDR3 sequence reads: CASSYGVQLNTEAFF. The CDR3 DNA reads TGTGCCAGCAGCTATGGGGTCCAGCTGAACACTGAAGCTTTCTTT.

The J gene is TRBJ1-1, the V gene TRBV30, with D possibly being TRBD1 (6 bases). Trimming took 8 bases from V and 5 from J, leaving 21 bases between them. The V gene's germline CDR1 is GTSNPN and CDR2 SVGIG (reference sequence). This CDR3 has 14 amino acids. Here the CDR3 reads CANQGSGGRTEAFF. In DNA form, the CDR3 reads TGTGCCAACCAGGGGAGCGGGGGAAGGACTGAAGCTTTCTTT.

This chain uses TRBV5-6 with TRBJ1-1; no clear D. V was clipped by 0 bases and J by 4 bases, with 10 bases between them. This CDR3 contains 14 residues. The germline V gene encodes CDR1 SGHDT and CDR2 YYEEEE. The DNA of the CDR3 is TGTGCCAGCAGCTTGGCCGGGGAGAGCACTGAAGCTTTCTTT. Translated: CASSLAGESTEAFF.

CDR3 in DNA: TGTGCCAGCAGTTTTGTAGGACAGGGGGATACGCAGTATTTT. This gives the protein CASSFVGQGDTQYF. The rearrangement links TRBV28 to TRBJ2-3, with TRBD1 matching over 9 bases. The CDR3 loop spans 14 amino acids. Per the germline V gene, CDR1 is MDHEN and CDR2 is SYDVKM. With 3 bases clipped from V and 6 bases from J, the junction kept 4 bases outside the gene matches.

This clone was counted between two and nine times. The rearrangement uses TRBV6-5 and TRBJ2-2, with a tentative D call TRBD1 (6 bases). V was trimmed by 6 bases and J by 4 bases, leaving 9 bases between them. Germline V gives CDR1 MNHEY, CDR2 SVGAGI. The CDR3 consists of 13 residues. The chain's CDR3 is CASSQGITGELFF. In DNA, the CDR3 is TGTGCCAGCAGCCAGGGGATCACCGGGGAGCTGTTTTTT.

The chain combines TRBV30 with TRBJ2-3; 8 bases align to TRBD1. V gave up 0 bases and J gave up 10 bases; unmatched junction bases: 15. CDR1 and CDR2 from the germline V gene are GTSNPN and SVGIG (reference sequence). This CDR3 region has 16 residues. The CDR3 coding sequence is TGTGCCTGGAGTGTAAAACGACAGGGGTACAGGGCCTCGCAGTATTTT. Residues: CAWSVKRQGYRASQYF.

In the case of this clone: Other nucleotide sequences in the sample specify the same CDR3. The CDR3: CASSSYSNEKLFF. The CDR3, as DNA: TGTGCCAGCAGCTCCTACAGTAATGAAAAACTGTTTTTT. The chain combines TRBV7-2 with TRBJ1-4, with D unclear. The CDR3 sequence is 13 residues long. The V gene lost 4 bases and the J gene lost 4 bases, with 7 bases spanning the gap. Germline V gene lookup returns CDR1 SGHTA and CDR2 FQGNSA. Based on the CDR3 plus reference TRBV7-2 and TRBJ1-4, the full variable domain is GAGVSQSPSNKVTEKGKDVELRCDPISGHTALYWYRQSLGQGLEFLIYFQGNSAPDKSGLPSDRFSAERTGGSVSTLTIQRTQQEDSAVYLCASSSYSNEKLFFGSGTQLSVL.

This clone was counted once. As DNA, the CDR3 is TGTGCCAGCAGCTTAGAGTCGGGTCCCCACAATGAGCAGTTCTTC. It codes for CASSLESGPHNEQFF. The rearrangement joins TRBV11-3 to TRBJ2-1; no clear D. The CDR3 runs to 15 residues. The V gene's germline CDR1 is SGHNT and CDR2 YENEEA. The V and J ends lost 0 bases and 5 bases respectively, with 11 bases between them.

This rearrangement joins TRBV23-1 to TRBJ1-5, with TRBD1 identical over 7 bases. TRBV23-1 is known as an ORF, though its function is uncertain. CDR3 length: 16 amino acids. V shed 5 bases and J 0 bases; nucleotides not matched to a gene: 7. The CDR3 coding sequence is TGCGCCAGCAGTTACGACAGGGCCTATAGCAATCAGCCCCAGCATTTT. It is translated as CASSYDRAYSNQPQHF.

The chain couples TRBV5-6 to TRBJ2-7; D call uncertain. Deletions cut 4 bases from V and 5 bases from J, with 7 bases between. CDR3 length equals 11 residues. Germline V CDR1 and CDR2: SGHDT, YYEEEE. The CDR3 reads CASSLENEQYF. The CDR3 nucleotides read TGTGCCAGCAGCCTCGAGAACGAGCAGTACTTC.

This clone was seen more than once but under ten times. The chain joins TRBV19 to TRBJ1-1, with D perhaps TRBD1 (6 bases). This CDR3 is 13 amino acids long. V was trimmed by 5 bases and J by 3 bases, leaving 10 bases between them. CDR1 is LNHDA, CDR2 SQIVND, per germline (reference sequence). CDR3 sequence: CASSRQGYTEAFF. CDR3 DNA: TGTGCCAGTAGTCGGCAGGGGTACACTGAAGCTTTCTTT.

A single count supports this clone. V and J are TRBV20-1 and TRBJ2-5; unclear D gene. Trimming removed 3 bases at V and 4 bases at J, with 6 bases between. CDR1 is DFQATT and CDR2 is SNEGSKA in the germline V gene (reference sequence). The CDR3 sequence is 11 residues long. The CDR3 sequence is CSARGGETQYF. The DNA for the CDR3 is TGCAGTGCTAGGGGTGGAGAGACCCAGTACTTC.

V and J are TRBV6-1 and TRBJ2-3; TRBD2 might be the D (5 bases). Germline V gene sequence: CDR1 MNHNS, CDR2 SASEGT. The CDR3 extends over 14 amino acids. Trimming took off 7 bases at V and 4 bases at J, with 15 bases between the two ends. The CDR3 DNA reads TGTGCCAGCAACGACCCCACGCGGGCAGATACGCAGTATTTT. This sequence encodes CASNDPTRADTQYF.

The J gene is TRBJ1-2, the V gene TRBV13, with D hard to call. Trimming cost V 5 bases and J 0 bases, with 13 bases left between them. From germline, CDR1 is PRHDT and CDR2 FYEKMQ (reference sequence). This CDR3 region has 15 residues. As DNA, the CDR3 is TGTGCCAGCAGCCTCACGGACCGAGCTAACTATGGCTACACCTTC. Protein product: CASSLTDRANYGYTF.

V and J are TRBV29-1 and TRBJ2-1; 12 bases agree with TRBD2. CDR1 SQVTM and CDR2 ANQGSEA come from the germline V gene. V dropped 1 base and J dropped 2; count of bases not matched to a gene: 0. This CDR3 contains 15 residues. CDR3 nucleotide sequence: TGCAGCGTTGAAGGACTAGCGGGGGCCTACAATGAGCAGTTCTTC. Its protein product is CSVEGLAGAYNEQFF.

The chain joins TRBV10-3 to TRBJ1-1, with unresolved D. Germline CDR1 reads ENHRY; CDR2 reads SYGVKD. This CDR3 is built from 13 residues. The V gene lost 7 bases and the J gene lost 2 bases, with 11 bases spanning the gap. This CDR3 is CAINRGPNTEAFF. CDR3 coding DNA: TGTGCCATCAATCGAGGGCCAAACACTGAAGCTTTCTTT.

This chain connects TRBV30 to TRBJ1-4; TRBD1 agrees at 9 bases. The CDR3 runs to 16 residues. Germline CDR1 GTSNPN, CDR2 SVGIG (reference sequence). V lost 0 bases and J lost 4; bases outside the gene matches: 6. This CDR3 is CAWSVKGQGLNEKLFF. DNA of the CDR3: TGTGCCTGGAGTGTAAAGGGACAGGGACTTAATGAAAAACTGTTTTTT.

The chain uses TRBV7-9 and TRBJ1-6; TRBD1 agrees at 11 bases. Germline trimming cut 3 bases from V and 8 bases from J; bases unmatched to any gene: 3. Germline assignment: CDR1 SEHNR and CDR2 FQNEAQ (reference sequence). This CDR3 is built from 15 residues. CDR3 residues: CASSLGTGGHSPLHF. The CDR3 DNA is TGTGCCAGCAGCTTGGGGACAGGGGGGCATTCACCCCTCCACTTT.

CDR3: CASSLWSRNNEQFF. CDR3 DNA: TGTGCCAGCAGCTTGTGGTCTCGGAACAATGAGCAGTTCTTC. This sequence joins TRBV5-5 and TRBJ2-1; no clear D. The CDR3 has 14 amino acids. Germline values: CDR1 SGHKS, CDR2 YYEKEE (reference sequence). Deletions cut 1 base from V and 5 bases from J, with 10 bases between.

The chain joins TRBV11-2 to TRBJ2-7; no firm D call. CDR3 length equals 15 residues. Between the trimmed V and J ends, which lost 0 bases and 0 bases, there was a span of 9 bases. Looked up from germline, CDR1 is SGHAT and CDR2 is FQNNGV. The DNA of the CDR3 is TGTGCCAGCAGCTTAGAAAGGACGAGCTCCTACGAGCAGTACTTC. As protein: CASSLERTSSYEQYF. Combining the CDR3 with reference TRBV11-2 and TRBJ2-7 gives the whole variable domain EAGVAQSPRYKIIEKRQSVAFWCNPISGHATLYWYQQILGQGPKLLIQFQNNGVVDDSQLPKDRFSAERLKGVDSTLKIQPAKLEDSAVYLCASSLERTSSYEQYFGPGTRLTVT.

The rearrangement links TRBV30 to TRBJ2-1; D unresolved. The germline V gene has CDR1 GTSNPN and CDR2 SVGIG (reference sequence). The CDR3 is 13 residues long. V was pared by 2 bases and J by 9 bases, with 14 bases between. The CDR3 protein is CAWSLVFGLEQFF. The CDR3 DNA follows: TGTGCCTGGAGTCTTGTATTCGGCCTTGAGCAGTTCTTC.

The chain is built from TRBV11-2 and TRBJ2-7; D remains unclear. CDR1 is SGHAT and CDR2 is FQNNGV in the germline V gene. The germline V and J ends were trimmed by 4 bases and 1 base, with 5 bases remaining between them. The CDR3 loop spans 12 amino acids. The CDR3 reads CASSSWSYEQYF. The CDR3 DNA reads TGTGCCAGCAGCTCGTGGTCCTACGAGCAGTACTTC.

The CDR3 reads CASSWTGQETQYF. For the CDR3, the DNA is TGTGCCAGCAGTTGGACAGGACAAGAGACCCAGTACTTC. The gene calls are TRBV6-1 and TRBJ2-5; 7 bases agree with TRBD1. The trim removed 5 bases at V and 2 bases at J, leaving 2 bases unmatched. The CDR3 covers 13 residues. Germline loops: CDR1 MNHNS, CDR2 SASEGT.

This sequence joins TRBV10-3 and TRBJ2-5; D perhaps matches TRBD1 (5 bases). Trimming removed 11 bases at V and 2 bases at J, with 18 bases between. The CDR3 totals 14 residues. CDR1 is ENHRY and CDR2 is SYGVKD in the germline V gene. CDR3 nucleotide sequence: TGTGCCGTATCAGAGTGGGGCTTTCAAGAGACCCAGTACTTC. Its protein product is CAVSEWGFQETQYF.

The rearrangement joins TRBV6-4 to TRBJ2-3; weak D call: TRBD1 (6 bases). The length of the CDR3 is 16 residues. Germline V gene lookup returns CDR1 MRHNA and CDR2 SNTAGT. V was pared by 2 bases and J by 2 bases, with 14 bases between. CDR3 DNA: TGTGCCAGCAGTGACGGGACACAGGGCAACACAGATACGCAGTATTTT. It yields the protein CASSDGTQGNTDTQYF.